This is a list of T cell receptor beta chains from one sample in a study of CD8 T cells in ankylosing spondylitis. TCRdb reprocessed the 5' RACE reads via MiXCR and lists one record per CDR3 protein. There are 120,000 to 150,000 distinct CDR3 sequences in the sample; roughly 8.8% occur only once, and roughly 7.2% lies in the top ten. The sequenced material came from synovial fluid, either unsorted or a sorted T cell fraction (not recorded which). Source of these receptors: a male donor with ankylosing spondylitis. Both conserved end residues are part of each CDR3. D genes are given only for firm matches. The size of a clone is reported for some rows only, either as once, few or many, or as a class for expanded clones.

V gene	J gene	D gene	clone size	CDR3 DNA	CDR3 protein
TRBV5-1	TRBJ2-2	TRBD1	many	TGCGCCAGCAGCTCGACAGGGATTTTCACCGGGGAGCTGTTTTTT	CASSSTGIFTGELFF
TRBV5-4	TRBJ2-2	.	many	TGTGCCAGCAGCTTGGACAGTCGTGACACCGGGGAGCTGTTTTTT	CASSLDSRDTGELFF
TRBV20-1	TRBJ2-1	.	.	TGCAGTGCTAGAGATTGGGGCAGCATCGGGTACAATGAGCAGTTCTTC	CSARDWGSIGYNEQFF
TRBV6-1	TRBJ2-7	TRBD2	few	TGTGCCAGCAGTCAGACCGGGAGGTCCTACGAGCAGTACTTC	CASSQTGRSYEQYF
TRBV25-1	TRBJ2-4	.	many	TGTGCCAGCAGTGTGGGGACAGCGGGCAAAAACATTCAGTACTTC	CASSVGTAGKNIQYF
TRBV20-1	TRBJ2-3	TRBD1	.	TGCAGTGCAAGGCACAGGGGTAGCACAGATACGCAGTATTTT	CSARHRGSTDTQYF
TRBV6-1	TRBJ1-5	.	many	TGTGCCAGCGGAAATAGGGTCTGGAGCAATCAGCCCCAGCATTTT	CASGNRVWSNQPQHF
TRBV2	TRBJ1-4	.	few	TGTGCCAGAAGCGGGGAAGGTGAAAAACTGTTTTTT	CARSGEGEKLFF
TRBV11-2	TRBJ1-1	.	.	TGTGCCAGCAGCCTCAACCCCGCCGGGTCTGGAAAGATCACTGAAGCTTTCTTT	CASSLNPAGSGKITEAFF
TRBV5-1	TRBJ2-5	TRBD1	many	TGCGCCAGTTGGAGTACAGGGGAAGAGACCCAGTACTTC	CASWSTGEETQYF
TRBV20-1	TRBJ2-1	.	medium-sized	TGCAGTGCTAGTAGTTCCCACAATGAGCAGTTCTTC	CSASSSHNEQFF
TRBV28	TRBJ1-4	.	few	TGTGCCAGCAGTCCCGGACAGCTAATCGAAAAACTGTTTTTT	CASSPGQLIEKLFF
TRBV2	TRBJ2-2	TRBD2	many	TGTGCCAGCAGTGAACTAGCGGGGGGTTCTCCCGTCGGGGAGCTGTTTTTT	CASSELAGGSPVGELFF
TRBV5-6	TRBJ2-7	TRBD1	few	TGTGCCAGCAGCTTGCTCCAGGGGGCCTCCTACGAGCAGTACTTC	CASSLLQGASYEQYF
TRBV7-2	TRBJ2-1	TRBD1	many	TGTGCCAGCCGGGGGACAGGGGCGTTCAATGAGCAGTTCTTC	CASRGTGAFNEQFF
TRBV18	TRBJ2-7	TRBD2	.	TGTGCCAGCTCACCACGGGCGGCAGGCGGGAGGATATACGAGCAGTACTTC	CASSPRAAGGRIYEQYF
TRBV6-2/TRBV6-3	TRBJ2-3	.	many	TGTGCCAGCAGTAAGGCGGTTAGCACAGATACGCAGTATTTT	CASSKAVSTDTQYF
TRBV28	TRBJ2-7	.	few	TGTGCCAGCAGCAAAACACTGGGCGAGCAGTACTTC	CASSKTLGEQYF
TRBV5-1	TRBJ1-2	.	many	TGCGCCAGCAGCTCTAAACCCAACTACTATGGCTACACCTTC	CASSSKPNYYGYTF
TRBV28	TRBJ1-4	.	.	TGTGCCAGCAGTTTTGTCGGGGCGGCTAATGAAAAACTGTTTTTT	CASSFVGAANEKLFF
TRBV2	TRBJ2-5	.	many	TGTGCCAGCAGTGAAGGACAGCCTCAAGAGACCCAGTACTTC	CASSEGQPQETQYF
TRBV29-1	TRBJ2-3	TRBD2	.	TGCAGCGTCGGAGGGACTAGCGGGGGTGCAGATACGCAGTATTTT	CSVGGTSGGADTQYF
TRBV5-1	TRBJ2-5	TRBD2	.	TGCGCCAGCAGTTCGACTAGCGGATCTCAAGAGACCCAGTACTTC	CASSSTSGSQETQYF
TRBV15	TRBJ2-3	TRBD1	many	TGTGCCACCAGCCTTGACAGGGTCTGGACAGATACGCAGTATTTT	CATSLDRVWTDTQYF
TRBV20-1	TRBJ2-1	.	.	TGCAGTGCTAGAGCCCAGTACAATGAGCAGTTCTTC	CSARAQYNEQFF
TRBV20-1	TRBJ2-5	.	.	TGCAGTGTTCCTCCGCGGGGAGGTCAAGAGACCCAGTACTTC	CSVPPRGGQETQYF
TRBV7-2	TRBJ1-6	.	many	TGTGCCAGCAGCTTAGTCGAAATGTCACCCCTCCACTTT	CASSLVEMSPLHF
TRBV28	TRBJ2-7	.	many	TGTGCCAGCCAGAAACGCACAGGGACCCACTACGAGCAGTACTTC	CASQKRTGTHYEQYF
TRBV20-1	TRBJ1-1	.	.	TGCAGTGCTAGTAGGCCGATGAACACTGAAGCTTTCTTT	CSASRPMNTEAFF
TRBV28	TRBJ2-1	.	many	TGTGCCAGCAGTTTATCGGGGCAGCAGCAGTTCTTC	CASSLSGQQQFF
TRBV14	TRBJ2-2	.	many	TGTGCCAGCAGCCAAAACAGGGCGTACACCGGGGAGCTGTTTTTT	CASSQNRAYTGELFF
TRBV20-1	TRBJ2-1	.	few	TGCAGTGCATGGGCAGGTGGCTACAATGAGCAGTTCTTC	CSAWAGGYNEQFF
TRBV4-2	TRBJ2-3	.	.	TGCGCCAGCAGCCAAGATTTAACAGATGGCACAGATACGCAGTATTTT	CASSQDLTDGTDTQYF
TRBV7-6	TRBJ1-5	TRBD1	.	TGTGCCAGCAGCTTAGGACGCGACAGGGGATGCCTAGGCAATCAGCCCCAGCATTTT	CASSLGRDRGCLGNQPQHF
TRBV10-3	TRBJ1-6	TRBD1	many	TGTGCCATCAGTGAGTCGGGACAGGGTTATAATTCACCCCTCCACTTT	CAISESGQGYNSPLHF
TRBV15	TRBJ1-2	.	few	TGTGCCACCAGTCAGGGTGCGGAGGATGGCTACACCTTC	CATSQGAEDGYTF
TRBV20-1	TRBJ2-3	TRBD1	.	TGCAGTGCTGCAACTCCGGGACAGGGGACGTTAGATACGCAGTATTTT	CSAATPGQGTLDTQYF
TRBV7-2	TRBJ2-7	.	.	TGTGCCAGCAGCTTAGATCACACATGGTACGAGCAGTACTTC	CASSLDHTWYEQYF
TRBV7-2	TRBJ2-3	.	many	TGTGCCAGCAGCTACAATAGAGGAAAAGATACGCAGTATTTT	CASSYNRGKDTQYF
TRBV7-9	TRBJ1-1	TRBD1	.	TGTGCCAGCAGCTTAGCGGCAGGGGGCAGCACTGAAGCTTTCTTT	CASSLAAGGSTEAFF
TRBV13	TRBJ1-1	TRBD1	many	TGTGCCAGCAGTTCCGGGACAGGGAACACTGAAGCTTTCTTT	CASSSGTGNTEAFF
TRBV6-5	TRBJ2-1	TRBD2	few	TGTGCCAGCAGTTACAGGCTAGCGGGAACTCCCATGTACAATGAGCAGTTCTTC	CASSYRLAGTPMYNEQFF
TRBV18	TRBJ2-3	.	many	TGTGCCAGCTCACCACGGGGGGCTTTCTATACGCAGTATTTT	CASSPRGAFYTQYF
TRBV27	TRBJ2-5	TRBD2	many	TGTGCCAGCAGCCCGGCGGGAGGGCTAGAGACCCAGTACTTC	CASSPAGGLETQYF
TRBV18	TRBJ2-3	TRBD1	many	TGTGCCAGCTCACCCGGGACAGGGCAGGCAGATACGCAGTATTTT	CASSPGTGQADTQYF